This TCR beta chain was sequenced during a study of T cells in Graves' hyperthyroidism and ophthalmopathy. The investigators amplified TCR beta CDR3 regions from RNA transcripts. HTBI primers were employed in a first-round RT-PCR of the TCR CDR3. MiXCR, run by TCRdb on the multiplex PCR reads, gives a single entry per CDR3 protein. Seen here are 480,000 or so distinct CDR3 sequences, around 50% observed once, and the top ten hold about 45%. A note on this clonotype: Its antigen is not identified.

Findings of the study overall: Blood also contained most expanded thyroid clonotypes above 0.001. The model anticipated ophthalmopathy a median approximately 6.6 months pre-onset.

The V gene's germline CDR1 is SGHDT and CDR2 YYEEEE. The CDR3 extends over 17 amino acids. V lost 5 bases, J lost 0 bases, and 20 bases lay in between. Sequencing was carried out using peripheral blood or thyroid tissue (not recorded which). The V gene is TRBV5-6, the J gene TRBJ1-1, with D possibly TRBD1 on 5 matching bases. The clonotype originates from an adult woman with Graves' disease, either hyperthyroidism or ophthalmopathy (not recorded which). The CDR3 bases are TGTGCCAGCAGTCTTCCGGGACTGACGTTCATGAACACTGAAGCTTTCTTT. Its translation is CASSLPGLTFMNTEAFF. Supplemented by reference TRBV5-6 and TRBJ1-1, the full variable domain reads DAGVTQSPTHLIKTRGQQVTLRCSPKSGHDTVSWYQQALGQGPQFIFQYYEEEERQRGNFPDRFSGHQFPNYSSELNVNALLLGDSALYLCASSLPGLTFMNTEAFFGQGTRLTVV.